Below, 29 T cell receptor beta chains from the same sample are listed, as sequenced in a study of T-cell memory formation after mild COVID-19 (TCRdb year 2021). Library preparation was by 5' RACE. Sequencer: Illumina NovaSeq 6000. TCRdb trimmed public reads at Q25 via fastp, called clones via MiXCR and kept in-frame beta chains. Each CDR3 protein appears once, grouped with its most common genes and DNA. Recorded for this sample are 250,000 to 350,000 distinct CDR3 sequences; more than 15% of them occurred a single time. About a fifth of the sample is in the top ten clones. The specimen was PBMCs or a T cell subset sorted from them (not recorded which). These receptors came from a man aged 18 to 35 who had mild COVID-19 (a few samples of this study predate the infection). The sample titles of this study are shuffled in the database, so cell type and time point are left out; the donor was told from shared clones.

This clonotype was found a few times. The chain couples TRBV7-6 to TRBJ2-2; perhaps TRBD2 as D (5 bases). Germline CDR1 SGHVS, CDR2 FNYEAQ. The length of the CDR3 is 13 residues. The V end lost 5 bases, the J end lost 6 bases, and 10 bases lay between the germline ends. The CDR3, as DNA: TGTGCCAGCAGCCGCCGGGGTCCCGGGGAGCTGTTTTTT. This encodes CASSRRGPGELFF.

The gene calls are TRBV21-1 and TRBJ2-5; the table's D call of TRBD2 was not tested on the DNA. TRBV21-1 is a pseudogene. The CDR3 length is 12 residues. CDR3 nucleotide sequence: TGTGCCAGCACCTCCAGAGGGGAGACCCAGTACTTC. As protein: CASTSRGETQYF.

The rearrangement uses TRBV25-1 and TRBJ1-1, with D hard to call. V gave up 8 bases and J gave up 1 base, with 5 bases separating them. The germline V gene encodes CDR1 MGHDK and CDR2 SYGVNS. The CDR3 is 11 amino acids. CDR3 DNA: TGTGCCAGCCTAAGGAACACTGAAGCTTTCTTT. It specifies CASLRNTEAFF. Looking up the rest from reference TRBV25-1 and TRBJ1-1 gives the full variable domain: EADIYQTPRYLVIGTGKKITLECSQTMGHDKMYWYQQDPGMELHLIHYSYGVNSTEKGDLSSESTVSRIRTEHFPLTLESARPSHTSQYLCASLRNTEAFFGQGTRLTVV.

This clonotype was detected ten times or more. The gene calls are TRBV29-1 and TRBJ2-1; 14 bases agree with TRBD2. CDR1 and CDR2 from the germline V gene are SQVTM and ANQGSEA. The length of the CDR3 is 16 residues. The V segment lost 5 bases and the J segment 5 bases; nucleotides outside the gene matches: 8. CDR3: CSVFRTSGGSHNEQFF. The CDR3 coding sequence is TGCAGCGTTTTTCGGACTAGCGGGGGGTCCCACAATGAGCAGTTCTTC.

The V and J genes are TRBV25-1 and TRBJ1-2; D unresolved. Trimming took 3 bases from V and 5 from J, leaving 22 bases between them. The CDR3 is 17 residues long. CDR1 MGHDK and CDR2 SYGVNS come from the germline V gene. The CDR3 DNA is TGTGCCAGCAGTGATTCGCCGGACCGGGAAATCCTTTATGGCTACACCTTC. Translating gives CASSDSPDREILYGYTF.

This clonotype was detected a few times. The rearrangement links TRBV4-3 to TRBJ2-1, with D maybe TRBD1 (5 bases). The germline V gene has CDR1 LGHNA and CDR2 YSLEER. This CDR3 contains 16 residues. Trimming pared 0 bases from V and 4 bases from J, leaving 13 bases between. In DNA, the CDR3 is TGCGCCAGCAGCCAAGAGGAAGGCGGACATTACAATGAGCAGTTCTTC. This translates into CASSQEEGGHYNEQFF.

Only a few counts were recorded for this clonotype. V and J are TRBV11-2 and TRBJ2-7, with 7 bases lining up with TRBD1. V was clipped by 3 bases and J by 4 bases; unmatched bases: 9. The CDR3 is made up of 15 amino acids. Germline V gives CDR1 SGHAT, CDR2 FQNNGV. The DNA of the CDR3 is TGTGCCAGCAGCTTCGGTCGACAGGGCCTATACGAGCAGTACGTC. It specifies CASSFGRQGLYEQYV.

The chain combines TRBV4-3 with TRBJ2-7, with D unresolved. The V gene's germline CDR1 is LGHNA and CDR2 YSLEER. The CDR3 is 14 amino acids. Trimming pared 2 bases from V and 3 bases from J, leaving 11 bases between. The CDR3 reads CASSQNPASYEQYF. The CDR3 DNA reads TGCGCCAGCAGCCAAAACCCAGCGAGCTACGAGCAGTACTTC.

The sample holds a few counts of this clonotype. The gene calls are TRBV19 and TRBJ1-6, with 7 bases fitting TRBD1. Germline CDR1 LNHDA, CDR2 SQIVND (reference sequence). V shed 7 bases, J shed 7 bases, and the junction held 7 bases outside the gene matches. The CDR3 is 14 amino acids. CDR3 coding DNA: TGTGCCAGTACCCTAGGGGGCGCGAATTCACCCCTCCACTTT. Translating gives CASTLGGANSPLHF.

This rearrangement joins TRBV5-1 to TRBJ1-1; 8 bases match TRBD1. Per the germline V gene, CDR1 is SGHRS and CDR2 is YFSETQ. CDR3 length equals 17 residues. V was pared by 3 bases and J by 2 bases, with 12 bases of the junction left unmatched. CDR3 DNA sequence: TGCGCCAGCAGCTCTTCGAAATCTGGACAGGGTAACACTGAAGCTTTCTTT. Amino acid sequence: CASSSSKSGQGNTEAFF.

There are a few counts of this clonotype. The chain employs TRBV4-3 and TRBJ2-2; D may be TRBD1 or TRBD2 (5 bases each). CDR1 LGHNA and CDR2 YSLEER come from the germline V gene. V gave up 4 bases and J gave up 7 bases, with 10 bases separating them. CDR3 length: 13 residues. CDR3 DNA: TGCGCCAGCAGCCGCTGGGACGTCGGGGAGCTGTTTTTT. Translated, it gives CASSRWDVGELFF.

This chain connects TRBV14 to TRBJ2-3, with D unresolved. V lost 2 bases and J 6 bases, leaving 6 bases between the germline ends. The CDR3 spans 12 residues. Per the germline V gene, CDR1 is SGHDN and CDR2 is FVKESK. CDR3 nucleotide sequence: TGTGCCAGCAGCCAAAGTCTGGATACGCAGTATTTT. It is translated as CASSQSLDTQYF.

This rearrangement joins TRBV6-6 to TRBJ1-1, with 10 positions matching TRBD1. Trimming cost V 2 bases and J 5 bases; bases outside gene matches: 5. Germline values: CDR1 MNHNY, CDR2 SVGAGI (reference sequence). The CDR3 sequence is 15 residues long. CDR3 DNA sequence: TGTGCCAGCAGTTACGGGGACAGGGGATATACTGAAGCTTTCTTT. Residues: CASSYGDRGYTEAFF.

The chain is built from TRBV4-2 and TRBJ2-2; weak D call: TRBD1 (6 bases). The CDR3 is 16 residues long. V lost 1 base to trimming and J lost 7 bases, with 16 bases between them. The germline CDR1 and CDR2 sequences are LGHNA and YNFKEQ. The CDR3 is CASSQVGQGFSGELFF. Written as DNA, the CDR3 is TGTGCCAGCAGCCAAGTAGGGCAGGGGTTCAGCGGGGAGCTGTTTTTT.

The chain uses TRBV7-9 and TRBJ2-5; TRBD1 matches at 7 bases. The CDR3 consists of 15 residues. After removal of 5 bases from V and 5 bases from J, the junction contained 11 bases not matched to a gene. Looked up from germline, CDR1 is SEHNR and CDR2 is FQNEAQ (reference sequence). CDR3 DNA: TGTGCCAGCAGCACCTACAGGGGTTCTTGGGAGACCCAGTACTTC. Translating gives CASSTYRGSWETQYF. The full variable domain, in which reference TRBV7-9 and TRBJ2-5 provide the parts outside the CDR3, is DTGVSQNPRHKITKRGQNVTFRCDPISEHNRLYWYRQTLGQGPEFLTYFQNEAQLEKSRLLSDRFSAERPKGSFSTLEIQRTEQGDSAMYLCASSTYRGSWETQYFGPGTRLLVL.

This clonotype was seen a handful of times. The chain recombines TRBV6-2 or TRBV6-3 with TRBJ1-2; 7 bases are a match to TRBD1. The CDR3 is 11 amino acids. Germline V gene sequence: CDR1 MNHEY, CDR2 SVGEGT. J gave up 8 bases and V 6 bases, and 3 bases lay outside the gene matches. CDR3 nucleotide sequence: TGTGCCAGCAGAAGACAGGGCGGCTACACCTTC. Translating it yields CASRRQGGYTF.

The CDR3 bases are TGCAGCGTTGTGACAACGAACACCGGGGAGCTGTTTTTT. It specifies CSVVTTNTGELFF. The chain links TRBV29-1 to TRBJ2-2, with D uncertain. V dropped 4 bases and J dropped 0 bases, with 6 bases sitting between them. The CDR3 is made up of 13 amino acids. CDR1 SQVTM and CDR2 ANQGSEA come from the germline V gene.

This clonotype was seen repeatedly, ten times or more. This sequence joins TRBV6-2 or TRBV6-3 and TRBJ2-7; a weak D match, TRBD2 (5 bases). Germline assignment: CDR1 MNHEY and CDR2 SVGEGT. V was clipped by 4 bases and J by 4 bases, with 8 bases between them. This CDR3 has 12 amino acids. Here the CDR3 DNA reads TGTGCCAGCAGTTGGACGGGGTACGAGCAGTACGTC. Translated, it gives CASSWTGYEQYV.

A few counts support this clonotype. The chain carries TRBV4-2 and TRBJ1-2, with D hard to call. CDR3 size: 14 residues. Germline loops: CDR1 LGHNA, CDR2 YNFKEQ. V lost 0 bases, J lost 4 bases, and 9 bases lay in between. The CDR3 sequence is CASSQDKTPYGYTF. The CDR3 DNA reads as TGTGCCAGCAGCCAAGATAAGACACCCTATGGCTACACCTTC.

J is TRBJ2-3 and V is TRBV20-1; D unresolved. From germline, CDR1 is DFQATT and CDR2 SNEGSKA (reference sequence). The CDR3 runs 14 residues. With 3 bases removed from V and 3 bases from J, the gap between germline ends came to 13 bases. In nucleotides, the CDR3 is TGCAGTGCTAGGTGGGGTGAAGGAACAGATACGCAGTATTTT. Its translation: CSARWGEGTDTQYF.

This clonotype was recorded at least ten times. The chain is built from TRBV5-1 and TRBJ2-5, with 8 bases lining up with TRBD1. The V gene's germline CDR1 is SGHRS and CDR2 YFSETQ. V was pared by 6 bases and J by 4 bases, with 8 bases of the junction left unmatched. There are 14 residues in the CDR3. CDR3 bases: TGCGCCAGCACCACAGGACAGGGACGAGAGACCCAGTACTTC. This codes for CASTTGQGRETQYF.

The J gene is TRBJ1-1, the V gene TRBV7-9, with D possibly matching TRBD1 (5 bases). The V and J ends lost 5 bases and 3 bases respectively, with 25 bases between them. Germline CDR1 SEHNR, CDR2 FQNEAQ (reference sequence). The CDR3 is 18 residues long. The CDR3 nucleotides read TGTGCCAGCAGCCTCGGGGCAGGGCTTTTTCTCCTCGACACTGAAGCTTTCTTT. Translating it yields CASSLGAGLFLLDTEAFF.

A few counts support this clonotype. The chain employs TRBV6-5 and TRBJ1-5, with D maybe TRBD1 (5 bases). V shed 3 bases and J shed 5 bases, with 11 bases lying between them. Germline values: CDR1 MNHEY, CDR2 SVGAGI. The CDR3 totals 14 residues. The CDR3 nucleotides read TGTGCCAGCAGTTATCTGGGAGGGGATCAGCCCCAGCATTTT. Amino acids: CASSYLGGDQPQHF.

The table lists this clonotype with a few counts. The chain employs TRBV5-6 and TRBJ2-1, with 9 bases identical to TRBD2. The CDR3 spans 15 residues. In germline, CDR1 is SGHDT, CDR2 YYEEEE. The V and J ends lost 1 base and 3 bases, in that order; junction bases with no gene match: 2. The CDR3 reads CASSLWTSVYNEQFF. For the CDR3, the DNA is TGTGCCAGCAGCTTGTGGACTAGCGTCTACAATGAGCAGTTCTTC.

CDR3 sequence reads: CSARDNRGPNEQYF. The CDR3 coding sequence is TGCAGTGCTAGAGATAACAGGGGGCCGAATGAGCAGTACTTC. This sequence joins TRBV20-1 and TRBJ2-7, with 9 bases aligning to TRBD1. CDR1 is DFQATT and CDR2 is SNEGSKA in the germline V gene (reference sequence). V shed 0 bases and J 7 bases; nucleotides not matched to a gene: 7. CDR3 length: 14 amino acids.

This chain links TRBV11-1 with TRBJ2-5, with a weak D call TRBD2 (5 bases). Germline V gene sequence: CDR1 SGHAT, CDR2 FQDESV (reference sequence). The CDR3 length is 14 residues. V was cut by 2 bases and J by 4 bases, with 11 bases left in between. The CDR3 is CASSLTLAAETQYF. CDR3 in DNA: TGTGCCAGCAGCTTAACTCTAGCTGCAGAGACCCAGTACTTC.

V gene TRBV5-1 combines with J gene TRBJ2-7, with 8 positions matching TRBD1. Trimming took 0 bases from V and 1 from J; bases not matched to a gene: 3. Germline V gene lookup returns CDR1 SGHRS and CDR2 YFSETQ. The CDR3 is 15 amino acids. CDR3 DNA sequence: TGCGCCAGCAGCTTGGGGACAGGGAGATCCTACGAGCAGTACGTC. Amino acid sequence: CASSLGTGRSYEQYV.

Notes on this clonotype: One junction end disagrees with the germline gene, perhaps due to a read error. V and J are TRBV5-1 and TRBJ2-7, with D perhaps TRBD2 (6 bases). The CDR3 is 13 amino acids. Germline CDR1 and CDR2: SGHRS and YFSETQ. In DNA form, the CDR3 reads TGCGCCAGCACCTTGGGGGGTACCGACGAGCAGTACTTC. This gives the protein CASTLGGTDEQYF.

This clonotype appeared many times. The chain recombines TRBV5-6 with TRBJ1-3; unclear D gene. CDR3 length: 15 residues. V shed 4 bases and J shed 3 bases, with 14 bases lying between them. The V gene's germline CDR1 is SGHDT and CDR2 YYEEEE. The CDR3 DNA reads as TGTGCCAGCAGCCTGACTTCGGGGAGTGGAAACACCATATATTTT. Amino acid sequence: CASSLTSGSGNTIYF.